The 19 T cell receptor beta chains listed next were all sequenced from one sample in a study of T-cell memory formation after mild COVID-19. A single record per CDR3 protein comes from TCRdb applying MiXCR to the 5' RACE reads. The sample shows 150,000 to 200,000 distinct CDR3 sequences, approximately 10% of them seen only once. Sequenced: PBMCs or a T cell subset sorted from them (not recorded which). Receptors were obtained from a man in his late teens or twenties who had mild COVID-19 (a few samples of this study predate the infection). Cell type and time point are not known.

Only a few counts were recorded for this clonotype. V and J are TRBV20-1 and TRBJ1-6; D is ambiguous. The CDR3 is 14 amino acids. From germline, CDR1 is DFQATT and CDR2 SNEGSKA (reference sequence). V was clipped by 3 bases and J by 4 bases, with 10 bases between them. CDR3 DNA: TGCAGTGCTAGGGAGGCGAGTTATAATTCACCCCTCCACTTT. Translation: CSAREASYNSPLHF.

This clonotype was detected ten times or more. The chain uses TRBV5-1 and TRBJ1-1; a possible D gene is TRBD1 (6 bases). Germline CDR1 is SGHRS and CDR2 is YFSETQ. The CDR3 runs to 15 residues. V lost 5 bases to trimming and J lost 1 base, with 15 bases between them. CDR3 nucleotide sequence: TGCGCCAGCAGACTAATGACAGGAACGAACACTGAAGCTTTCTTT. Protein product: CASRLMTGTNTEAFF.

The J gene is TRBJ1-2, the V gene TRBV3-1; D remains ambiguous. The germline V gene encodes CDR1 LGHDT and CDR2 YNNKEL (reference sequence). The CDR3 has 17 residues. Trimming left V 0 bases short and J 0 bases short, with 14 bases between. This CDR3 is CASSQEGSLSSNYGYTF. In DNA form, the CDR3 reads TGTGCCAGCAGCCAAGAGGGATCCTTATCCTCTAACTATGGCTACACCTTC. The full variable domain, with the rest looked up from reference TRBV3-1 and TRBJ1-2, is DTAVSQTPKYLVTQMGNDKSIKCEQNLGHDTMYWYKQDSKKFLKIMFSYNNKELIINETVPNRFSPKSPDKAHLNLHINSLELGDSAVYFCASSQEGSLSSNYGYTFGSGTRLTVV.

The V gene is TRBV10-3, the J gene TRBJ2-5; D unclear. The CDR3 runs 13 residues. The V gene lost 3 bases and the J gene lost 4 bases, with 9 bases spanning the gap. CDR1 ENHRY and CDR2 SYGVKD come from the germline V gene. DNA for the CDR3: TGTGCCATCAGTGAAGTGCGAGGAGAGACCCAGTACTTC. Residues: CAISEVRGETQYF.

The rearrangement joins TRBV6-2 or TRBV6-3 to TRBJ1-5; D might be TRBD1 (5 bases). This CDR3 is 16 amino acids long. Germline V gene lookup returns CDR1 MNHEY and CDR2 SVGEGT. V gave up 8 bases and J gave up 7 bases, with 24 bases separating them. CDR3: CASSLRRAGRNQPQHF. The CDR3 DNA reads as TGTGCCAGCTCCCTACGGAGGGCAGGGCGGAACCAGCCCCAGCATTTT.

CDR3 coding DNA: TGCGCCAGCAGCTGGGGGGAGTGGGGTGTCGCTGAAGCTTTCTTT. Protein sequence: CASSWGEWGVAEAFF. This chain joins TRBV5-1 and TRBJ1-1; D may be TRBD1 (5 bases). This CDR3 comprises 15 residues. Per the germline V gene, CDR1 is SGHRS and CDR2 is YFSETQ. Trimming left V 3 bases short and J 6 bases short, with 18 bases between.

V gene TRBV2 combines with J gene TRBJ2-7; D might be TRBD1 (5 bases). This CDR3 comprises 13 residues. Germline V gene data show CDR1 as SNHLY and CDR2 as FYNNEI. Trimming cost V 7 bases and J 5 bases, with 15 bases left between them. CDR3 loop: CASTETANHEQYV. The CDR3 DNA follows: TGTGCCAGCACCGAGACAGCAAACCACGAGCAGTACGTC.

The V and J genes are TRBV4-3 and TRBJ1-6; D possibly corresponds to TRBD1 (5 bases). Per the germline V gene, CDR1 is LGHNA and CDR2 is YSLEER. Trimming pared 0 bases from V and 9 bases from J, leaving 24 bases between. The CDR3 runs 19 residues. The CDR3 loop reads CASSQDLLGVRELGSPLHF. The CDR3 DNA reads TGCGCCAGCAGCCAAGATTTGTTAGGGGTGAGAGAATTAGGTTCACCCCTCCACTTT.

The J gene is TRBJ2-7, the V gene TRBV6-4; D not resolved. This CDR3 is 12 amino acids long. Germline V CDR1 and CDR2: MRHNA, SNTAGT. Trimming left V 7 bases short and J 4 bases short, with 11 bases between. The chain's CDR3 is CASKAHPYEQYV. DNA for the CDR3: TGTGCCAGCAAGGCCCACCCGTACGAGCAGTACGTC.

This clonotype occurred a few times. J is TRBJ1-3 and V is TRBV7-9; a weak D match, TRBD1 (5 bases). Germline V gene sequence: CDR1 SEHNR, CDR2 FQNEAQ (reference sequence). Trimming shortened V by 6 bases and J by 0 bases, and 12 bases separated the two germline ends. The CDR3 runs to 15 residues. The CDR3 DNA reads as TGTGCCAGCAGGCTGACAGACTACTCTGGAAACACCATATATTTT. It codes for CASRLTDYSGNTIYF.

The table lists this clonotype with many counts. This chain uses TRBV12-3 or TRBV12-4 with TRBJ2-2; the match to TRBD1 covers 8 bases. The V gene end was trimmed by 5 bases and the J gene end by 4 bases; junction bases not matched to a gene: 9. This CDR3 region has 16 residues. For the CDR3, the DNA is TGTGCCAGCAGTACCCCCTGGACAGGGATCACCGGGGAGCTGTTTTTT. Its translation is CASSTPWTGITGELFF.

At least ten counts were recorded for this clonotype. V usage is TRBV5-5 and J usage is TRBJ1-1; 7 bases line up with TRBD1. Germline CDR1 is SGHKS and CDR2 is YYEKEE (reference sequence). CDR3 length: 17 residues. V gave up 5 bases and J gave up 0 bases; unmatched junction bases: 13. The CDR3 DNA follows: TGTGCCAGCAGACGGAACACAGGGGCCGTCATGAACACTGAAGCTTTCTTT. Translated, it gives CASRRNTGAVMNTEAFF.

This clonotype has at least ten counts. CDR3 region: CASSPGTGYTYEQYV. The CDR3 nucleotides read TGTGCCAGCAGCCCAGGGACAGGGTATACCTACGAGCAGTACGTC. This rearrangement joins TRBV6-5 to TRBJ2-7; 9 positions agree with TRBD1. The CDR3 sequence is 15 residues long. Trimming took 6 bases from V and 2 from J; bases not matched to a gene: 8. Germline CDR1 is MNHEY and CDR2 is SVGAGI.

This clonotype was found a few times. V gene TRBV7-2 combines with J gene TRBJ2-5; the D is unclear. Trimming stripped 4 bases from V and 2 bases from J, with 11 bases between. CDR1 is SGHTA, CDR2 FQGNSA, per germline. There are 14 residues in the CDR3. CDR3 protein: CASSWRLTQETQYF. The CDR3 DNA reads TGTGCCAGCAGCTGGCGACTGACACAAGAGACCCAGTACTTC.

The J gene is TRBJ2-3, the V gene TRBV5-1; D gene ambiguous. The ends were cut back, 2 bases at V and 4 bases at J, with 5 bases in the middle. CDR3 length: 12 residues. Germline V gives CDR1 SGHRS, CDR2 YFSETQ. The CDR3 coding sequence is TGCGCCAGCAGCTTCGCGGCAGATACGCAGTATTTT. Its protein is CASSFAADTQYF. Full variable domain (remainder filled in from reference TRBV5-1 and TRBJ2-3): KAGVTQTPRYLIKTRGQQVTLSCSPISGHRSVSWYQQTPGQGLQFLFEYFSETQRNKGNFPGRFSGRQFSNSRSEMNVSTLELGDSALYLCASSFAADTQYFGPGTRLTVL.

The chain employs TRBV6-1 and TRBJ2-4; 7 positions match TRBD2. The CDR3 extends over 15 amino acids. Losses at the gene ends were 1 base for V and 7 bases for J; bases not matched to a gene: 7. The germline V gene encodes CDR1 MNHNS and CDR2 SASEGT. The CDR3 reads CASSEEWEGLNIQYF. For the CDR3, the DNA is TGTGCCAGCAGTGAAGAATGGGAGGGGTTGAACATTCAGTACTTC.

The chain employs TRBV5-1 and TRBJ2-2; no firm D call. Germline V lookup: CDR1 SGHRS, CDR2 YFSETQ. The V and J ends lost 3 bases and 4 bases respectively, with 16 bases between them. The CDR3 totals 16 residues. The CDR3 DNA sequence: TGCGCCAGCAGCTCAGACTCACGAATTGTCACCGGGGAGCTGTTTTTT. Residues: CASSSDSRIVTGELFF.

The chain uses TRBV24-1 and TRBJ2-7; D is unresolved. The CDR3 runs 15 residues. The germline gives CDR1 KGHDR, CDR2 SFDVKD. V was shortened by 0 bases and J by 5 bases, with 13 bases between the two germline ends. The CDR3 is CATSDLLVGRNEQYV. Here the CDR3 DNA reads TGTGCCACCAGTGATTTGCTGGTGGGTCGGAACGAGCAGTACGTC.

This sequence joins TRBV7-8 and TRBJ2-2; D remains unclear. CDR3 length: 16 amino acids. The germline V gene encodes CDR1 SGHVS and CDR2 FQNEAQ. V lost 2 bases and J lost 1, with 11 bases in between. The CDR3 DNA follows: TGTGCCAGCAGCTTACGGAACAGCCTGAACACCGGGGAGCTGTTTTTT. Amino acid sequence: CASSLRNSLNTGELFF.